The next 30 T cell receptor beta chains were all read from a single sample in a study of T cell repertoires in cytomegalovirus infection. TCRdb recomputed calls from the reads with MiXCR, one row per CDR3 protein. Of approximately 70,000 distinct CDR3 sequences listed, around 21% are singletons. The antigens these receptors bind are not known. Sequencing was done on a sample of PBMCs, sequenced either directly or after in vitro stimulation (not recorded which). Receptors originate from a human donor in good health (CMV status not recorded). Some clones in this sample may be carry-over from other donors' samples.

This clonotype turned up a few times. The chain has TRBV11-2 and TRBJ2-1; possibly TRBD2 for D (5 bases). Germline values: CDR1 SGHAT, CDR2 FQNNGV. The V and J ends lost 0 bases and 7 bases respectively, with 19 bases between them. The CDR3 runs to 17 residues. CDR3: CASSLEPNRRGWNEQFF. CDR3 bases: TGTGCCAGCAGCTTAGAGCCCAACAGAAGAGGGTGGAATGAGCAGTTCTTC.

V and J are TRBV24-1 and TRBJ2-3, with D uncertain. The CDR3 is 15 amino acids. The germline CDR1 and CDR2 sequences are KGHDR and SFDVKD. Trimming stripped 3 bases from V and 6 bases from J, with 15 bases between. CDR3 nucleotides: TGTGCCACCAGTGATGAAGGAGTAGGCCGGGATACGCAGTATTTT. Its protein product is CATSDEGVGRDTQYF.

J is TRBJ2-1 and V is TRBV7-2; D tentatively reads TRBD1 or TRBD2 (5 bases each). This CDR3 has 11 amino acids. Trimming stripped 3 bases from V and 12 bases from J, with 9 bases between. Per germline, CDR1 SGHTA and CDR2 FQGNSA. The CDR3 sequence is CASSFGGRQFF. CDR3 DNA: TGTGCCAGCAGCTTTGGGGGTAGGCAGTTCTTC.

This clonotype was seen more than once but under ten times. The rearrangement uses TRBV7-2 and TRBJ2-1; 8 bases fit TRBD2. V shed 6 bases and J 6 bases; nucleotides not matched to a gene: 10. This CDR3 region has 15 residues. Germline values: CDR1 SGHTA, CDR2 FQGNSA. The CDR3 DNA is TGTGCCAGCAGGGTATCCGGGACTAGTGTCAATGAGCAGTTCTTC. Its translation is CASRVSGTSVNEQFF.

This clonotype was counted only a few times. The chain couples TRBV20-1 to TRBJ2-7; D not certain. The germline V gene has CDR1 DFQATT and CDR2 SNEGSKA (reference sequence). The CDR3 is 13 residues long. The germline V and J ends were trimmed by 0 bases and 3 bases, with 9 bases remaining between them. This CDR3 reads CSARDAVDYEQYF. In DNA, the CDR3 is TGCAGTGCTAGAGATGCGGTGGACTACGAGCAGTACTTC.

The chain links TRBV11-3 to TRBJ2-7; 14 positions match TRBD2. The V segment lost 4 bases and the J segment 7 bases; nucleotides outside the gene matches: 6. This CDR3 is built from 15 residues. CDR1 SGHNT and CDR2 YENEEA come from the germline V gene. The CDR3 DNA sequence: TGTGCCAGCAGCTGGGGACTAGCGGGAGTCGGTGAGCAGTACGTC. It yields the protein CASSWGLAGVGEQYV.

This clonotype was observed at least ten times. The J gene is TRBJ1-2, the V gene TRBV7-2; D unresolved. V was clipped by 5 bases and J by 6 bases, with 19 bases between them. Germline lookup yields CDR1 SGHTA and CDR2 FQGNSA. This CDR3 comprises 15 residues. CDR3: CASSRDRGIGNGYTF. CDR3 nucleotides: TGTGCCAGCAGCCGGGATCGCGGCATTGGTAATGGCTACACCTTC. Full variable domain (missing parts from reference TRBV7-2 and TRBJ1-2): GAGVSQSPSNKVTEKGKDVELRCDPISGHTALYWYRQSLGQGLEFLIYFQGNSAPDKSGLPSDRFSAERTGGSVSTLTIQRTQQEDSAVYLCASSRDRGIGNGYTFGSGTRLTVV.

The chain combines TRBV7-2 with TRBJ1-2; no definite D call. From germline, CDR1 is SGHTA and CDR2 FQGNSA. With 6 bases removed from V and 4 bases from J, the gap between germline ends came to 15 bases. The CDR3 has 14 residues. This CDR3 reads CASSPAPTLYGYTF. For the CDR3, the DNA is TGTGCCAGCAGTCCAGCACCAACCCTCTATGGCTACACCTTC.

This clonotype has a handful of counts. The CDR3 here is CASSSGSHEQYF. The CDR3 DNA follows: TGTGCCAGCAGCTCAGGAAGCCACGAGCAGTACTTC. V is TRBV7-8 and J is TRBJ2-7, with unresolved D. The CDR3 has 12 residues. The V and J ends lost 4 bases and 5 bases respectively, with 9 bases between them. Germline loops: CDR1 SGHVS, CDR2 FQNEAQ.

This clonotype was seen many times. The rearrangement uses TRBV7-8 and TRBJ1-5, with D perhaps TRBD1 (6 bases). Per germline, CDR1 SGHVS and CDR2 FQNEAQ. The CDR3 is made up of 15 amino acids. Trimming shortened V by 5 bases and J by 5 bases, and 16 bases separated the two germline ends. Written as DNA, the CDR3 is TGTGCCAGCAGCCGAGCCGTAGGGGGAGATCAGCCCCAGCATTTT. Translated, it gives CASSRAVGGDQPQHF.

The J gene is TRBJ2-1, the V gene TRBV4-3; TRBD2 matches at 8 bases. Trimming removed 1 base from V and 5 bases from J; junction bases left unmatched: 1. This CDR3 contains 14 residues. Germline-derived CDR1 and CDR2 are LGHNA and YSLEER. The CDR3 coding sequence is TGCGCCAGCAGCCAAGTACTAGCGGACAATGAGCAGTTCTTC. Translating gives CASSQVLADNEQFF.

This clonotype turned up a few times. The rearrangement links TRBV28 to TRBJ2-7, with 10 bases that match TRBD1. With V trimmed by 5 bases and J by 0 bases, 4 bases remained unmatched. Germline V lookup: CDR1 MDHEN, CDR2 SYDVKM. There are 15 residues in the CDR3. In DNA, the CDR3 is TGTGCCAGCAGTCCCGGGGACAGGGGCTCCTACGAGCAGTACGTC. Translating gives CASSPGDRGSYEQYV.

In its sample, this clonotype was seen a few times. CDR3 sequence: CASSLGGAHSYEQYV. The CDR3 DNA follows: TGTGCCAGCAGCCTTGGGGGGGCCCACTCCTACGAGCAGTACGTC. V gene TRBV7-2 combines with J gene TRBJ2-7; a possible D gene is TRBD2 (7 bases). The germline V gene encodes CDR1 SGHTA and CDR2 FQGNSA. The CDR3 totals 15 residues. The germline V and J ends were trimmed by 5 bases and 0 bases, with 14 bases remaining between them.

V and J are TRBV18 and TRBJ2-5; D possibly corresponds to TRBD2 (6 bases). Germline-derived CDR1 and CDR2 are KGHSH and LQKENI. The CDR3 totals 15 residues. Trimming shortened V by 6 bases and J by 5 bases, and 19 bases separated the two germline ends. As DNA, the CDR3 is TGTGCCAGCTCTACGAAGGCGGGATCGGGCGAGACCCAGTACTTC. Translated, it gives CASSTKAGSGETQYF.

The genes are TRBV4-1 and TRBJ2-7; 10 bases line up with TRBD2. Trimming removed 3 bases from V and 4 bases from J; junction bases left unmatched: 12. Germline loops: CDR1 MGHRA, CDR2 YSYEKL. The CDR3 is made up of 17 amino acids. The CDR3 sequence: CASSQGHQTSGHYEQYF. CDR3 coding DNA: TGCGCCAGCAGCCAGGGACACCAGACTAGCGGGCATTACGAGCAGTACTTC.

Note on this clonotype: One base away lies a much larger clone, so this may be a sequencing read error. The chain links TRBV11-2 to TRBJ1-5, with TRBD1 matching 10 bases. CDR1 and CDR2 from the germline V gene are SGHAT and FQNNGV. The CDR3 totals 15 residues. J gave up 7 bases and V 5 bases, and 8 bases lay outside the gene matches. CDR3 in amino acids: CASSRTGTGDQPQHF. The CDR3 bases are TGTGCCAGCAGCCGTACCGGGACAGGGGACCAGCCCCAGCATTTT.

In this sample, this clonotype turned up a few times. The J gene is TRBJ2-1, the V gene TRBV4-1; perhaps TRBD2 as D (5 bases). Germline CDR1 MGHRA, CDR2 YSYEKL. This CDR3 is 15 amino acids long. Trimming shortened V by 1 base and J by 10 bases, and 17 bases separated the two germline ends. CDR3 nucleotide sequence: TGCGCCAGCAGCCAAGGCGGGCTGGGCGTAGGGGAGCAGTTCTTC. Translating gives CASSQGGLGVGEQFF.

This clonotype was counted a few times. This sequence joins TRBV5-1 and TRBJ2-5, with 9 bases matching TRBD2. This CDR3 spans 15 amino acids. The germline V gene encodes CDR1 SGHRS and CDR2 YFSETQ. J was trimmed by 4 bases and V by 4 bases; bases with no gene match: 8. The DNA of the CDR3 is TGCGCCAGCAGCAGGGGACTAGCTGAGGGAGAGACCCAGTACTTC. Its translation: CASSRGLAEGETQYF.

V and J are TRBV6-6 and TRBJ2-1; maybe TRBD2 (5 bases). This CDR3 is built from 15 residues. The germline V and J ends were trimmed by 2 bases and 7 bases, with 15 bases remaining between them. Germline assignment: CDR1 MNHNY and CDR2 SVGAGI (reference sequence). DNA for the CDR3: TGTGCCAGCAGTTACGATCTCGGGGTCGGTAATGAGCAGTTCTTC. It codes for CASSYDLGVGNEQFF.

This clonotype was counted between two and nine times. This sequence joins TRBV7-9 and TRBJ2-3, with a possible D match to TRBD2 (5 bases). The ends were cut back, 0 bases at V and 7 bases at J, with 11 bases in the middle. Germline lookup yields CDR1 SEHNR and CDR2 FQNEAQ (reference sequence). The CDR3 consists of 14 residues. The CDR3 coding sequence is TGTGCCAGCAGCTTAGCGGGAGATCTGAATACGCAGTATTTT. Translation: CASSLAGDLNTQYF.

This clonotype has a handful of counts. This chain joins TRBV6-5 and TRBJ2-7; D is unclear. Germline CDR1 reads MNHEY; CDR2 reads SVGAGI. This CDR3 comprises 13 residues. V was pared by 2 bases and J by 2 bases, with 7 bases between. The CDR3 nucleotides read TGTGCCAGCAGTTACGGGCTCGCCTACGAGCAGTACTTC. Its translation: CASSYGLAYEQYF.

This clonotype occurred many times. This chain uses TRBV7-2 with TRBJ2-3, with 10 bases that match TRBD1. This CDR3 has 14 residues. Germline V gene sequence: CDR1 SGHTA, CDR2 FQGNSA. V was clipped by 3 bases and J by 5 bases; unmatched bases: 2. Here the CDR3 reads CASSFGQGGDTQYF. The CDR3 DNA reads TGTGCCAGCAGCTTTGGACAGGGGGGAGATACGCAGTATTTT.

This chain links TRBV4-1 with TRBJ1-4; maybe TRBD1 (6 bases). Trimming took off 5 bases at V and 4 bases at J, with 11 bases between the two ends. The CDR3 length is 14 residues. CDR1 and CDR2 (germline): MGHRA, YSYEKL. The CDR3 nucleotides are TGCGCCAGCAGCATGACAGGAGATAATGAAAAACTGTTTTTT. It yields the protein CASSMTGDNEKLFF.

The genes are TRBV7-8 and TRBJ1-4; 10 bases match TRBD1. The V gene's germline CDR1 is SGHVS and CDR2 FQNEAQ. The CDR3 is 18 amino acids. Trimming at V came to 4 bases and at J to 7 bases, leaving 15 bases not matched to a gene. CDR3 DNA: TGTGCCAGCAGCTCGAACCCGGGACAGGGGATAAAAGGTGAAAAACTGTTTTTT. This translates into CASSSNPGQGIKGEKLFF.

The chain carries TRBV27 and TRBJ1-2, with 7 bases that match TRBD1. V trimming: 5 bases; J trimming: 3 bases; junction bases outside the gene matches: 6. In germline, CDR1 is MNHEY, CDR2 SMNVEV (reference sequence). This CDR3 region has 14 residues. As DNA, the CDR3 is TGTGCCAGCAGTCGGGACAGATCCCACTATGGCTACACCTTC. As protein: CASSRDRSHYGYTF.

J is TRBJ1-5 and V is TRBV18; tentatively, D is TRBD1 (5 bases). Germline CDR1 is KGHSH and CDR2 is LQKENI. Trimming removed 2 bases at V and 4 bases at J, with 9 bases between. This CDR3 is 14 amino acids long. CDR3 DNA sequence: TGTGCCAGCTCACCAGGGGGAGGAAATCAGCCCCAGCATTTT. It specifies CASSPGGGNQPQHF.

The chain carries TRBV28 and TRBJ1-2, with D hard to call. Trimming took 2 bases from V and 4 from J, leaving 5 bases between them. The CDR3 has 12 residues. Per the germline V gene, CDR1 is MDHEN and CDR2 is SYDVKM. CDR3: CASSLISYGYTF. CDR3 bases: TGTGCCAGCAGTTTAATCAGCTATGGCTACACCTTC.

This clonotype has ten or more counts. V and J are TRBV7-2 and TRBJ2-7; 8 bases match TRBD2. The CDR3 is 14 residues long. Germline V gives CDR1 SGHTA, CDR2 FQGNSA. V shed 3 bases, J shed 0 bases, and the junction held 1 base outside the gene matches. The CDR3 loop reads CASSFTSGSYEQYF. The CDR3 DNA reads TGTGCCAGCAGCTTTACTAGCGGCTCCTACGAGCAGTACTTC.

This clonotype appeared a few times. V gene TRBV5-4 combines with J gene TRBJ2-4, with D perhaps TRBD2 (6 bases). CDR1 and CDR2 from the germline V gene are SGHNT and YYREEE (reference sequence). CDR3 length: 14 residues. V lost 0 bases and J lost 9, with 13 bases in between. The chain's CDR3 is CASSLGQGGGIQYF. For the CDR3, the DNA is TGTGCCAGCAGCTTGGGGCAGGGAGGAGGCATTCAGTACTTC.

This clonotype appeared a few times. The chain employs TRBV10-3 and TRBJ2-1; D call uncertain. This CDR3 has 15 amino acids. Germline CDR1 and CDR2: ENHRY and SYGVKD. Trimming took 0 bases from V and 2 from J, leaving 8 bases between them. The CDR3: CAISESNGPYNEQFF. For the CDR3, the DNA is TGTGCCATCAGTGAGTCCAACGGTCCCTACAATGAGCAGTTCTTC.